The 11 T cell receptor beta chains below come from one sample, sequenced in a study of Tregs in tolerant kidney transplant recipients. Clones were read by immunoSEQ multiplex PCR, and TCRdb kept only the in-frame ones, dropping some. The sample lists tens of thousands of clones, roughly nine tenths occurring once. The nonmyeloablative bone marrow transplants came from related graft donors, with transient mixed chimerism. The input for sequencing was CD8+ T cells from blood (PBMCs), taken 24 months after the transplant. The receptor source for this set is a human patient who received a combined kidney and bone marrow transplant. Some of the T cells might come from the graft donor.

The table lists this clone with a few counts. The chain is built from TRBV7-9 and TRBJ2-7, with a tentative D call TRBD2 (5 bases). The CDR3 is 12 amino acids. From germline, CDR1 is SEHNR and CDR2 FQNEAQ (reference sequence). Trimming took off 7 bases at V and 4 bases at J, with 11 bases between the two ends. The CDR3 here is CASTGERYEQYF. CDR3 DNA sequence: TGTGCCAGCACCGGGGAGCGGTACGAGCAGTACTTC.

The CDR3 DNA reads as TGCGCCAGCAGCCAAGAACTCTCTGGAAACACCATATATTTT. The encoded protein is CASSQELSGNTIYF. The chain couples TRBV4-1 to TRBJ1-3; D is unresolved. CDR1 is MGHRA, CDR2 YSYEKL, per germline. The V end lost 0 bases, the J end lost 0 bases, and 3 bases lay between the germline ends. This CDR3 is 14 amino acids long.

This clone appeared a few times. The chain recombines TRBV4-3 with TRBJ1-3, with TRBD1 as a possible D gene (5 bases). The germline gives CDR1 LGHNA, CDR2 YSLEER. The CDR3 is made up of 16 amino acids. Trimming pared 0 bases from V and 5 bases from J, leaving 14 bases between. The CDR3 loop reads CASSQDKEGLRNTIYF. CDR3 nucleotides: TGCGCCAGCAGCCAAGATAAGGAGGGGTTGAGAAACACCATATATTTT.

This clone appeared once. V and J are TRBV7-6 and TRBJ2-7; the D gene is possibly TRBD1 (5 bases). V was clipped by 0 bases and J by 3 bases, with 12 bases between them. The CDR3 contains 15 residues. Germline-derived CDR1 and CDR2 are SGHVS and FNYEAQ. The CDR3 coding sequence is TGTGCCAGCAGCTTAGCGTTGGACAAGAACTACGAGCAGTACTTC. Translated, it gives CASSLALDKNYEQYF.

This rearrangement joins TRBV5-4 to TRBJ2-7; D may be TRBD2 (5 bases). V was cut by 0 bases and J by 5 bases, with 9 bases left in between. Germline V lookup: CDR1 SGHNT, CDR2 YYREEE (reference sequence). There are 13 residues in the CDR3. Here the CDR3 DNA reads TGTGCCAGCAGCTTGGTGCTCGGGGACGAGCAGTACTTC. This gives the protein CASSLVLGDEQYF.

The chain couples TRBV5-1 to TRBJ2-3; TRBD2 matches 7 bases. The CDR3 is 18 amino acids. With V trimmed by 0 bases and J by 0 bases, 10 bases remained unmatched. CDR1 is SGHRS, CDR2 YFSETQ, per germline. As DNA, the CDR3 is TGCGCCAGCAGCTTGGCGGGGGGTCCCCCAACTAGCACAGATACGCAGTATTTT. It is translated as CASSLAGGPPTSTDTQYF.

The CDR3 spells CASSHGISYNEQFF. The DNA for the CDR3 is TGTGCCAGCAGCCACGGGATCTCCTACAATGAGCAGTTCTTC. The chain recombines TRBV5-5 with TRBJ2-1, with D tentatively TRBD2 (5 bases). Germline CDR1 reads SGHKS; CDR2 reads YYEKEE (reference sequence). CDR3 length: 14 residues. V gave up 4 bases and J gave up 0 bases, with 8 bases separating them.

By its share, this clone is medium-sized. J is TRBJ2-1 and V is TRBV6-1, with 13 bases lining up with TRBD2. From germline, CDR1 is MNHNS and CDR2 SASEGT. The CDR3 extends over 15 amino acids. V dropped 1 base and J dropped 8; count of bases not matched to a gene: 2. CDR3 sequence: CASSEGTSGSDEQFF. Written as DNA, the CDR3 is TGTGCCAGCAGTGAAGGGACTAGCGGGAGCGATGAGCAGTTCTTC.

V usage is TRBV11-3 and J usage is TRBJ1-2; D may be TRBD1 (6 bases). This CDR3 is built from 16 residues. V was shortened by 1 base and J by 4 bases, with 16 bases between the two germline ends. Germline values: CDR1 SGHNT, CDR2 YENEEA. CDR3 coding DNA: TGTGCCAGCAGCTTAGGAACAGGGTTTACTTTCTATGGCTACACCTTC. This sequence encodes CASSLGTGFTFYGYTF.

The V gene is TRBV4-1, the J gene TRBJ2-3; 7 nucleotides agree with TRBD2. Per germline, CDR1 MGHRA and CDR2 YSYEKL. Germline trimming cut 4 bases from V and 2 bases from J; bases unmatched to any gene: 6. This CDR3 has 15 residues. This chain's CDR3 is CASSRPSGDTDTQYF. The CDR3 bases are TGCGCCAGCAGCCGACCCAGCGGGGACACAGATACGCAGTATTTT.

Notes on this clone: Mismatch with germline at one junction end may stem from a read error. Other DNA sequences of this sample code for an identical CDR3. V usage is TRBV4-2 and J usage is TRBJ1-6; D ambiguous. Germline V gene sequence: CDR1 LGHNA, CDR2 YNFKEQ. The CDR3 covers 19 residues. The CDR3 region has the DNA TGTGCCAGCAGCCAAGAGAGGGTGGGTTGGGGTTCCTATAATTCCCCCCTCCACTTT. It codes for CASSQERVGWGSYNSPLHF.